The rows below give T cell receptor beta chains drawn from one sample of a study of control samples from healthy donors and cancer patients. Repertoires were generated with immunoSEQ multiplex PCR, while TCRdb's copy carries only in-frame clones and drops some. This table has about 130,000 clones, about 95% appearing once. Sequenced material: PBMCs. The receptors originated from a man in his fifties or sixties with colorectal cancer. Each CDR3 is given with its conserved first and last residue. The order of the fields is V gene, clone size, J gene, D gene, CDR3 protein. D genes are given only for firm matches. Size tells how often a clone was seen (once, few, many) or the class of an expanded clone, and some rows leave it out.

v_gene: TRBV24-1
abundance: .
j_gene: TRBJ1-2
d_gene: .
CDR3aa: CAIQSPPPNYGYTF

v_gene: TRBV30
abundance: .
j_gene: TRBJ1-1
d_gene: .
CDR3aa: CAWSLQENTEAFF

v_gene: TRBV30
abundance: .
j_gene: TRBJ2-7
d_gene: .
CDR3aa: CAWRGGRNYEQYF

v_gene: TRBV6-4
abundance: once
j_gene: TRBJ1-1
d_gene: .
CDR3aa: CASSLGENTEAFF

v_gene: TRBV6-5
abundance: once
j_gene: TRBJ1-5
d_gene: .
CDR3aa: CASSRSNSNQPQHF

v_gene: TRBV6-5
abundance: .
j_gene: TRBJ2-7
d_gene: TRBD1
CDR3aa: CASSLGQGVVHEQYF

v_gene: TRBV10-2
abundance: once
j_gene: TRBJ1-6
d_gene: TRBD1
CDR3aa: CASNRQGAGINSPLHF

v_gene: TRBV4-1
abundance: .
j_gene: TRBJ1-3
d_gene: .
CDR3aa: CASSRGGLVASGNTIYF

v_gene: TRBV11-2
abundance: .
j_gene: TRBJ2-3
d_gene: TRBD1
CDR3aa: CATRQGVGDTQYF

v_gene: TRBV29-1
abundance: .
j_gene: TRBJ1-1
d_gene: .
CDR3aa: CSPSRPGITEAFF

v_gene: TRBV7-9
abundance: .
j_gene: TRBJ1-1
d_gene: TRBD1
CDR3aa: CASSPQGLNTEAFF

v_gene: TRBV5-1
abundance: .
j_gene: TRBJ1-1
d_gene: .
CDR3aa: CASQTRGMNTEAFF

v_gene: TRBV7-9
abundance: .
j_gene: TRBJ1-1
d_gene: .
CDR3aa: CASSLRSRGTEAFF

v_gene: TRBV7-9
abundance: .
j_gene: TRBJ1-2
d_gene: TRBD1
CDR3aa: CASSLKPGQGANYGYTF

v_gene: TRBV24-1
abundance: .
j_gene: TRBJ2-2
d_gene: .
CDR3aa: CATSDAGPDTGELFF

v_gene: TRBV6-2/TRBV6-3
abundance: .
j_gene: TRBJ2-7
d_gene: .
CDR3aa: CASSYSSGGAYEQYF

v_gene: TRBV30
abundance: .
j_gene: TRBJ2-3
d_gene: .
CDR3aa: CAWSVGQQLLTDTQYF

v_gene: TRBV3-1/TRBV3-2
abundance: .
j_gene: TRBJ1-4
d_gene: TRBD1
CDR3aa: CASSLAGTANEKLFF

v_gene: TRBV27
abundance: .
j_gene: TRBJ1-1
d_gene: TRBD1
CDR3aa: CASRTGSYNTEAFF

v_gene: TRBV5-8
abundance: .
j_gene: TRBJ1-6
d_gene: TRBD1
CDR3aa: CASSPGQGTSPLHF

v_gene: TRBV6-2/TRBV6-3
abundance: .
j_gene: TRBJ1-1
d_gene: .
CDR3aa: CASSWTANTEAFF

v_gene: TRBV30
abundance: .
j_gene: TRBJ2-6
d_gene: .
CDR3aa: CAWSPKGRGALSGANVLTF

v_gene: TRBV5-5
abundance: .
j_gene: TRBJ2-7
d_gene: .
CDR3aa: CASSLVQLLYEQYF

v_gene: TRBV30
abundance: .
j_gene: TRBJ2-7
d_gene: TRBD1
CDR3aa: CAWNRDSSYEQYF

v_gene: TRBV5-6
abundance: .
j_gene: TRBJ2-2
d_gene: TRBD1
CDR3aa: CASSFSGGGELFF

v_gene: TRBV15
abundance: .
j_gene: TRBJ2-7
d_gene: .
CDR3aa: CATRVTGEGYEQYF

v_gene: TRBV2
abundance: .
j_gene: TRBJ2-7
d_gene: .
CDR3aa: CASSEPGHLSYEQYF

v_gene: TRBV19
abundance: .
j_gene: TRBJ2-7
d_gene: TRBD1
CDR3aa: CASSRTGTGNYEQYF

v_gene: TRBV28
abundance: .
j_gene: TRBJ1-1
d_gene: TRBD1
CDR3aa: CASSSDRARQAFF

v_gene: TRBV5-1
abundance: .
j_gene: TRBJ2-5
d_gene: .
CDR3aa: CASSLQGRGQETQYF

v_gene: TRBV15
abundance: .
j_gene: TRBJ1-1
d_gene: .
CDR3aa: CATSRGGNTEAFF

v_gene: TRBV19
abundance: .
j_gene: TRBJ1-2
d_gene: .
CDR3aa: CASSIGGDYGYTF

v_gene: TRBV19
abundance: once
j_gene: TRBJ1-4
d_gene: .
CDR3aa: CASSGQGYTNEKLFF

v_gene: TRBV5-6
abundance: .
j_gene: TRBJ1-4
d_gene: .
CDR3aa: CASSLAEGALGEKLFF

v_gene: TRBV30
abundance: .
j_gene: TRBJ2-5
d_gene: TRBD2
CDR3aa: CAWGNGLVGTQYF

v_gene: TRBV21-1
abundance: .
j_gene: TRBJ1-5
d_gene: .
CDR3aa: CASSKTACVDQPQHF

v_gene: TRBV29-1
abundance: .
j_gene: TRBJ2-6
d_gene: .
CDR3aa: CSVEGVSGANVLTF

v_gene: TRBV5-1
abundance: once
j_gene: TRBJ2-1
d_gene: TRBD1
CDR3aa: CASSRDRGGNEQFF

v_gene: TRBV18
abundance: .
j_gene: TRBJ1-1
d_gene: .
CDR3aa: CASSAGVNTEAFF

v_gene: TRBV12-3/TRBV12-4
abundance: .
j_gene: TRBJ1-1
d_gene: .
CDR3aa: CASSLVVAEAFF

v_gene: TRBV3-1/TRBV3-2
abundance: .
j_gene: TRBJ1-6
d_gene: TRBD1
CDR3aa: CASSQVYRGDSPLHF

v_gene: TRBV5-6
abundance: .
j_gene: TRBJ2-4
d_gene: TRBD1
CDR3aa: CASSLAATGAKNIQYF

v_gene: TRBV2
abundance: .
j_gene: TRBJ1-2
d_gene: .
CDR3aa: CASSEMEEGYGYTF

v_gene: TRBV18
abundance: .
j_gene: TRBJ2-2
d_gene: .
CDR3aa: CASSPQSTGNTGELFF

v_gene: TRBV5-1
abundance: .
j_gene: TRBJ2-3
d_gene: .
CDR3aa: CASSLWGPTDTQYF

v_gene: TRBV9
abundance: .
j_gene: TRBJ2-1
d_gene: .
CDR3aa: CASSPRGGAEEQFF

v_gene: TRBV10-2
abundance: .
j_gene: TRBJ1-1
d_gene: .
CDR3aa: CASSGTDNEAFF